Shown below are 25 T cell receptor beta chains from a single sample sequenced in a study of blood T cell repertoires in COVID-19. The assay was immunoSEQ multiplex PCR, and TCRdb's table has in-frame clones only and misses some. This table holds fewer than 250,000 clones, roughly 87% found once. The sequenced sample consisted of PBMCs or T cells enriched from blood (not recorded which). The source of these receptors is a man younger than 45 who had recovered from COVID-19.

This chain connects TRBV5-1 to TRBJ1-1, with D possibly TRBD1 on 6 matching bases. In germline, CDR1 is SGHRS, CDR2 YFSETQ. The CDR3 consists of 14 residues. Trimming took off 4 bases at V and 0 bases at J, with 10 bases between the two ends. Here the CDR3 reads CASSIGQMNTEAFF. The CDR3 DNA reads as TGCGCCAGCAGCATTGGACAGATGAACACTGAAGCTTTCTTT.

The chain is built from TRBV28 and TRBJ2-7; maybe TRBD1 (6 bases). Trimming cost V 6 bases and J 4 bases, with 22 bases left between them. The CDR3 runs 16 residues. Germline CDR1 MDHEN, CDR2 SYDVKM. CDR3 in DNA: TGTGCCAGCAGCCCCTTAGGGGGTCCCAACTATTACGAGCAGTACTTC. This codes for CASSPLGGPNYYEQYF.

The chain is built from TRBV13 and TRBJ2-5; 11 bases fit TRBD1. The CDR3 has 18 amino acids. Germline V CDR1 and CDR2: PRHDT, FYEKMQ (reference sequence). V trimming: 5 bases; J trimming: 2 bases; junction bases outside the gene matches: 13. The CDR3, as DNA: TGTGCCAGCAGCAGCCGGGACAGGGGGGGCGGCTCTCAAGAGACCCAGTACTTC. This gives the protein CASSSRDRGGGSQETQYF.

V gene TRBV4-1 combines with J gene TRBJ1-1; 7 bases fit TRBD1. The CDR3 sequence is 14 residues long. The J segment lost 5 bases and the V segment lost 3 bases, leaving 6 bases of the junction unmatched. Germline CDR1 and CDR2: MGHRA and YSYEKL. This CDR3 is CASSHRQGSTEAFF. The CDR3 DNA is TGCGCCAGCAGCCATCGACAGGGATCGACTGAAGCTTTCTTT.

The chain couples TRBV4-1 to TRBJ2-3; TRBD2 matches 11 bases. The length of the CDR3 is 17 residues. Germline-derived CDR1 and CDR2 are MGHRA and YSYEKL. The V and J ends lost 1 base and 2 bases, in that order; junction bases with no gene match: 5. CDR3 protein: CASSQGSSGGITDTQYF. The CDR3 DNA reads TGCGCCAGCAGCCAAGGATCTAGCGGGGGGATCACAGATACGCAGTATTTT.

The gene calls are TRBV7-9 and TRBJ1-1; D possibly corresponds to TRBD1 (5 bases). V lost 3 bases and J lost 4, with 9 bases in between. Germline V gives CDR1 SEHNR, CDR2 FQNEAQ (reference sequence). The CDR3 has 13 residues. This chain's CDR3 is CASSFGGSTEAFF. CDR3 bases: TGTGCCAGCAGCTTTGGGGGGAGCACTGAAGCTTTCTTT.

The chain links TRBV6-5 to TRBJ1-1, with D perhaps matching TRBD1 (5 bases). The CDR3 totals 14 residues. V shed 8 bases and J shed 0 bases, with 13 bases lying between them. The germline CDR1 and CDR2 sequences are MNHEY and SVGAGI. CDR3 nucleotide sequence: TGTGCCAGCCTCCCCTGGGGGGTGAACACTGAAGCTTTCTTT. This codes for CASLPWGVNTEAFF.

The rearrangement uses TRBV24-1 and TRBJ1-5, with D unresolved. Germline CDR1 KGHDR, CDR2 SFDVKD. The CDR3 sequence is 15 residues long. Deletions cut 9 bases from V and 0 bases from J, with 14 bases between. CDR3 protein: CATFIRLISNQPQHF. The DNA for the CDR3 is TGTGCCACCTTCATAAGACTCATTAGCAATCAGCCCCAGCATTTT.

This clone turned up a few times. The chain links TRBV10-1 to TRBJ1-3; 9 bases are a match to TRBD1. The CDR3 is 15 amino acids. Trimming cost V 5 bases and J 5 bases; bases outside gene matches: 7. From germline, CDR1 is WNHNN and CDR2 SYGVQD (reference sequence). CDR3 in amino acids: CASSPTGGVRNTIYF. The CDR3, as DNA: TGCGCCAGCAGTCCCACAGGGGGCGTACGAAACACCATATATTTT.

The chain recombines TRBV27 with TRBJ1-1; D is undetermined. Trimming removed 4 bases from V and 12 bases from J, with 21 bases in between. The germline gives CDR1 MNHEY, CDR2 SMNVEV (reference sequence). The CDR3 extends over 14 amino acids. CDR3 protein: CASSYNKEKSGTFF. The CDR3 nucleotides are TGTGCCAGCAGTTACAATAAGGAGAAGAGCGGAACTTTCTTT.

The rearrangement uses TRBV5-1 and TRBJ2-1; D is possibly TRBD1 (5 bases). Trimming stripped 4 bases from V and 4 bases from J, with 9 bases between. The germline V gene encodes CDR1 SGHRS and CDR2 YFSETQ. This CDR3 region has 13 residues. As DNA, the CDR3 is TGCGCCAGCAGCCAGCGACAGTACAATGAGCAGTTCTTC. This gives the protein CASSQRQYNEQFF.

As for this clone: A read error may account for a junction end that differs from germline. V usage is TRBV7-4 and J usage is TRBJ1-5; D possibly corresponds to TRBD1 (6 bases). The V gene's germline CDR1 is SGHVT and CDR2 SQSDAQ. The CDR3 is 17 amino acids. CDR3 DNA: TGCGCCAGCCCCGCCGGCTCCGGGGGGGCGAGCAATCAGCCCCAGCATTTT. Its translation is CASPAGSGGASNQPQHF.

The J gene is TRBJ2-7, the V gene TRBV9; 13 bases are a match to TRBD2. Trimming at V came to 0 bases and at J to 1 base, leaving 13 bases not matched to a gene. Germline loops: CDR1 SGDLS, CDR2 YYNGEE. This CDR3 is built from 20 residues. This CDR3 reads CASSVGERKGLAGYSYEQYF. The DNA of the CDR3 is TGTGCCAGCAGCGTAGGGGAGAGGAAGGGACTAGCGGGATATTCCTACGAGCAGTACTTC. Full variable domain (remainder filled in from reference TRBV9 and TRBJ2-7): DSGVTQTPKHLITATGQRVTLRCSPRSGDLSVYWYQQSLDQGLQFLIQYYNGEERAKGNILERFSAQQFPDLHSELNLSSLELGDSALYFCASSVGERKGLAGYSYEQYFGPGTRLTVT.

V gene TRBV6-4 combines with J gene TRBJ1-5; possibly TRBD1 for D (6 bases). Germline V gene lookup returns CDR1 MRHNA and CDR2 SNTAGT. The CDR3 spans 15 residues. V lost 4 bases and J 5 bases, leaving 15 bases between the germline ends. CDR3 loop: CASSVTGGSDQPQHF. In DNA, the CDR3 is TGTGCCAGCAGTGTGACGGGGGGCTCCGATCAGCCCCAGCATTTT.

The rearrangement joins TRBV7-9 to TRBJ1-1, with no clear D. CDR1 is SEHNR and CDR2 is FQNEAQ in the germline V gene (reference sequence). The CDR3 is 14 residues long. The germline V and J ends were trimmed by 5 bases and 2 bases, with 12 bases remaining between them. CDR3 region: CASSPPLGNTEAFF. The CDR3, as DNA: TGTGCCAGCAGCCCTCCTTTGGGCAACACTGAAGCTTTCTTT.

The chain employs TRBV4-2 and TRBJ2-7; possible D gene TRBD1, 6 bases. Between the trimmed V and J ends, which lost 3 bases and 3 bases, there was a span of 18 bases. Germline lookup yields CDR1 LGHNA and CDR2 YNFKEQ. There are 16 residues in the CDR3. This chain's CDR3 is CASSQETGGSHYEQYF. The CDR3 DNA follows: TGTGCCAGCAGCCAGGAGACAGGTGGGTCCCACTACGAGCAGTACTTC.

The chain links TRBV12-3 or TRBV12-4 to TRBJ1-2; a possible D gene is TRBD1 (6 bases). Trimming left V 5 bases short and J 1 base short, with 8 bases between. This CDR3 is 13 amino acids long. This chain's CDR3 is CASSPQGNYGYTF. CDR3 DNA: TGTGCCAGCAGTCCACAGGGTAACTATGGCTACACCTTC.

V usage is TRBV5-1 and J usage is TRBJ1-4; D might be TRBD1 (6 bases). Trimming removed 1 base from V and 4 bases from J, with 14 bases in between. The CDR3 is 16 residues long. Germline CDR1 reads SGHRS; CDR2 reads YFSETQ. The CDR3 coding sequence is TGCGCCAGCAGCTTGAAGGGGGATCCGGATAATGAAAAACTGTTTTTT. It specifies CASSLKGDPDNEKLFF. Together with reference TRBV5-1 and TRBJ1-4, the CDR3 gives the full variable domain: KAGVTQTPRYLIKTRGQQVTLSCSPISGHRSVSWYQQTPGQGLQFLFEYFSETQRNKGNFPGRFSGRQFSNSRSEMNVSTLELGDSALYLCASSLKGDPDNEKLFFGSGTQLSVL.

V usage is TRBV6-2 or TRBV6-3 and J usage is TRBJ2-1; a weak D match, TRBD2 (5 bases). V was pared by 6 bases and J by 3 bases, with 18 bases between. Germline CDR1 MNHEY, CDR2 SVGEGT. The CDR3 totals 16 residues. CDR3 in amino acids: CASSSGLYLGYNEQFF. The CDR3 nucleotides are TGTGCCAGCAGCTCTGGACTTTACCTGGGCTACAATGAGCAGTTCTTC.

The J gene is TRBJ2-1, the V gene TRBV12-3 or TRBV12-4, with 9 positions matching TRBD1. With 6 bases clipped from V and 8 bases from J, the junction kept 5 bases outside the gene matches. The length of the CDR3 is 13 residues. This chain's CDR3 is CASSGQGIDEQFF. DNA of the CDR3: TGTGCCAGCAGCGGACAGGGGATCGATGAGCAGTTCTTC.

The J gene is TRBJ2-7, the V gene TRBV30, with TRBD2 as a possible D gene (5 bases). Looked up from germline, CDR1 is GTSNPN and CDR2 is SVGIG (reference sequence). The CDR3 sequence is 13 residues long. V dropped 5 bases and J dropped 3 bases, with 14 bases sitting between them. The DNA of the CDR3 is TGTGCCTGGGCATCCGGACTTCACTACGAGCAGTACTTC. It translates to CAWASGLHYEQYF.

The rearrangement uses TRBV27 and TRBJ1-2, with TRBD1 matching 8 bases. This CDR3 spans 15 amino acids. From germline, CDR1 is MNHEY and CDR2 SMNVEV (reference sequence). J gave up 5 bases and V 4 bases, and 9 bases lay outside the gene matches. CDR3 residues: CASSSNPQGGYGYTF. In DNA form, the CDR3 reads TGTGCCAGCAGTTCGAATCCACAGGGGGGGTATGGCTACACCTTC.

The V gene is TRBV7-8, the J gene TRBJ1-2, with a possible D match to TRBD1 (6 bases). V lost 5 bases, J lost 8 bases, and 18 bases lay in between. The germline gives CDR1 SGHVS, CDR2 FQNEAQ. The length of the CDR3 is 14 residues. The CDR3 reads CASSRRTALGGYTF. The CDR3 coding sequence is TGTGCCAGCAGCCGCAGGACAGCCCTTGGGGGCTACACCTTC.

V and J are TRBV19 and TRBJ1-1; D not resolved. The V end was cut by 3 bases, the J end by 0 bases, with 14 bases between. The V gene's germline CDR1 is LNHDA and CDR2 SQIVND (reference sequence). This CDR3 comprises 16 residues. The CDR3 nucleotides read TGTGCCAGTAGTATTTCGTCCTACTCTATGAACACTGAAGCTTTCTTT. Amino acid sequence: CASSISSYSMNTEAFF.

This clone has a single count. The J gene is TRBJ1-2, the V gene TRBV19, with a tentative D call TRBD1 (6 bases). The CDR3 covers 14 residues. Trimming shortened V by 7 bases and J by 4 bases, and 16 bases separated the two germline ends. From germline, CDR1 is LNHDA and CDR2 SQIVND (reference sequence). The CDR3 spells CASNPKGQLYGYTF. CDR3 DNA sequence: TGTGCCAGTAATCCAAAAGGACAGCTCTATGGCTACACCTTC.